Shown below are 5 T cell receptor beta chains from a single sample sequenced in a study of T cell changes during pregnancy in multiple sclerosis. Clones were sequenced by immunoSEQ multiplex PCR, and TCRdb holds only the in-frame ones, with some missing. The sample holds tens of thousands of clones; 90% to 95% are singletons and the top ten take 1.4%. Specimen: peripheral blood, collected before pregnancy. These receptors were obtained from a female donor with multiple sclerosis, enrolled in a pregnancy study.

V and J are TRBV18 and TRBJ1-1, with 7 bases that match TRBD1. The ends lost 6 bases at V and 0 bases at J; junction bases unmatched: 7. Germline V CDR1 and CDR2: KGHSH, LQKENI. This CDR3 is 15 amino acids long. CDR3 DNA: TGTGCCAGCTCTCGGGACAGTCATGTGAACACTGAAGCTTTCTTT. Translating gives CASSRDSHVNTEAFF.

On this clone itself: Germline is not matched at one junction end, which may reflect a read error. V gene TRBV7-7 combines with J gene TRBJ2-2; 9 bases fit TRBD1. In germline, CDR1 is SSHAT, CDR2 FNYEAQ (reference sequence). The CDR3 contains 15 residues. The CDR3 protein is CASSPGQGDTGELFF. CDR3 nucleotides: TGTGCTAGCAGCCCGGGACAGGGCGACACCGGGGAGCTGTTTTTT.

The CDR3 spells CASSFERELAGKTDTQYF. CDR3 coding DNA: TGTGCCAGCAGTTTTGAGAGGGAACTAGCGGGGAAAACAGATACGCAGTATTTT. The chain joins TRBV27 to TRBJ2-3; 10 positions agree with TRBD2. This CDR3 spans 18 amino acids. Germline CDR1 is MNHEY and CDR2 is SMNVEV (reference sequence). The V and J ends lost 3 bases and 3 bases, in that order; junction bases with no gene match: 12.

The chain combines TRBV29-1 with TRBJ1-2; no firm D call. There are 11 residues in the CDR3. Germline V lookup: CDR1 SQVTM, CDR2 ANQGSEA. Between the trimmed V and J ends, which lost 4 bases and 9 bases, there was a span of 12 bases. The CDR3 region has the DNA TGCAGCGTTGTAAGTCTCGGTCGCTACACCTTC. Its protein product is CSVVSLGRYTF.

The chain recombines TRBV21-1 with TRBJ2-3; the table's TRBD1 call for D was not verified on the DNA. TRBV21-1 is listed as a pseudogene. The CDR3 length is 15 residues. CDR3 nucleotides: TGTGCCAGCAGCAAAGTAAGGACAGTATCCGATACGCAGTATTTT. Translated, it gives CASSKVRTVSDTQYF.